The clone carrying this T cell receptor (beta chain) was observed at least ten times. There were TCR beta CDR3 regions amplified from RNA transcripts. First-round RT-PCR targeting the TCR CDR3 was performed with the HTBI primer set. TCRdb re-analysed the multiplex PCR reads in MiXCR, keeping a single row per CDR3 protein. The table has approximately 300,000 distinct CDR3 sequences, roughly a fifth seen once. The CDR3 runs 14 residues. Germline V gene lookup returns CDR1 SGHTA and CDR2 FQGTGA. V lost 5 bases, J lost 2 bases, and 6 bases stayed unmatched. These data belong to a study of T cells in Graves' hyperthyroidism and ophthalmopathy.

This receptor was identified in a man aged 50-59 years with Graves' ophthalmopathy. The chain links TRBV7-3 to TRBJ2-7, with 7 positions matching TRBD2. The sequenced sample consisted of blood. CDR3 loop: CASSTSGGPYEQYF. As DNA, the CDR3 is TGTGCCAGCAGCACCTCGGGGGGACCCTACGAGCAGTACTTC.